A single sample gave rise to the 9 T cell receptor beta chains below, sequenced in a study of cytomegalovirus exposure and HLA in healthy donors. The table came from immunoSEQ multiplex PCR; TCRdb's copy has only in-frame clones and leaves some out. The table records 150,000 to 200,000 clones, approximately 85% of them present only once. Sequencing input: PBMCs. These receptors were taken from a woman younger than 35 in good health and CMV-seronegative.

The gene calls are TRBV5-6 and TRBJ2-1, with TRBD1 matching over 7 bases. The length of the CDR3 is 13 residues. V shed 1 base and J 9 bases; nucleotides not matched to a gene: 4. Germline CDR1 reads SGHDT; CDR2 reads YYEEEE. CDR3 protein: CASSLLGGTEQFF. In nucleotides, the CDR3 is TGTGCCAGCAGCTTGTTAGGGGGCACTGAGCAGTTCTTC.

This rearrangement joins TRBV5-1 to TRBJ2-4; D may be TRBD2 (6 bases). CDR3 length: 18 residues. The V end lost 4 bases, the J end lost 1 base, and 21 bases lay between the germline ends. Germline V gene sequence: CDR1 SGHRS, CDR2 YFSETQ. Written as DNA, the CDR3 is TGCGCCAGCAGCCCGCGTGGATGGGGCGGGAATGCCAAAAACATTCAGTACTTC. Translating gives CASSPRGWGGNAKNIQYF.

This sequence joins TRBV4-2 and TRBJ1-1; D gene unclear. V lost 1 base to trimming and J lost 3 bases, with 15 bases between them. The CDR3 totals 16 residues. The germline gives CDR1 LGHNA, CDR2 YNFKEQ. CDR3 nucleotide sequence: TGTGCCAGCAGCCAAGGTTGGAACACGGGTGACACTGAAGCTTTCTTT. It yields the protein CASSQGWNTGDTEAFF.

This chain uses TRBV7-9 with TRBJ1-1; D is undetermined. V was cut by 3 bases and J by 0 bases, with 8 bases left in between. The CDR3 covers 14 residues. Looked up from germline, CDR1 is SEHNR and CDR2 is FQNEAQ (reference sequence). The CDR3 coding sequence is TGTGCCAGCAGCTTGAACAGCTTGAACACTGAAGCTTTCTTT. It codes for CASSLNSLNTEAFF. Full variable domain (outside the CDR3, taken from reference TRBV7-9 and TRBJ1-1): DTGVSQNPRHKITKRGQNVTFRCDPISEHNRLYWYRQTLGQGPEFLTYFQNEAQLEKSRLLSDRFSAERPKGSFSTLEIQRTEQGDSAMYLCASSLNSLNTEAFFGQGTRLTVV.

This chain joins TRBV7-8 and TRBJ2-3, with D possibly TRBD2 on 5 matching bases. CDR1 SGHVS and CDR2 FQNEAQ come from the germline V gene. V was shortened by 2 bases and J by 6 bases, with 18 bases between the two germline ends. There are 16 residues in the CDR3. CDR3 sequence reads: CASSLWRTPTVDTQYF. The CDR3 coding sequence is TGTGCCAGCAGCTTATGGAGGACCCCCACTGTCGATACGCAGTATTTT.

In its sample, this clone was seen once. The chain employs TRBV15 and TRBJ2-2; possibly TRBD2 for D (5 bases). This CDR3 region has 16 residues. The V end was cut by 1 base, the J end by 3 bases, with 12 bases between. Per the germline V gene, CDR1 is LNHNV and CDR2 is YYDKDF (reference sequence). DNA for the CDR3: TGTGCCACCAGCAGAGGAGCGGACCCCTACACCGGGGAGCTGTTTTTT. It encodes CATSRGADPYTGELFF.

V gene TRBV7-9 combines with J gene TRBJ1-2, with a possible D match to TRBD1 (5 bases). Germline V CDR1 and CDR2: SEHNR, FQNEAQ (reference sequence). V lost 1 base and J lost 6, with 6 bases in between. The CDR3 consists of 12 residues. In DNA form, the CDR3 reads TGTGCCAGCAGCTTAGTAGGGGATGGCTACACCTTC. This gives the protein CASSLVGDGYTF.

V gene TRBV9 combines with J gene TRBJ2-3; 9 bases agree with TRBD1. J gave up 7 bases and V 6 bases, and 12 bases lay outside the gene matches. Germline CDR1 SGDLS, CDR2 YYNGEE. The CDR3 covers 15 residues. The CDR3 sequence: CASNPSGQGGYTQYF. In DNA form, the CDR3 reads TGTGCCAGCAACCCCTCGGGACAGGGAGGTTATACGCAGTATTTT.

The V gene is TRBV25-1, the J gene TRBJ2-5; possibly TRBD2 for D (6 bases). Looked up from germline, CDR1 is MGHDK and CDR2 is SYGVNS. The V end was cut by 3 bases, the J end by 2 bases, with 13 bases between. There are 15 residues in the CDR3. As DNA, the CDR3 is TGTGCCAGCAGTGATAGGACGGGAGCGCAAGAGACCCAGTACTTC. This gives the protein CASSDRTGAQETQYF.